Listed below are T cell receptor beta chains from one sample, sequenced in a study of control samples from healthy donors and cancer patients. Clones were sequenced by immunoSEQ multiplex PCR, and TCRdb holds only the in-frame ones, with some missing. The profile shows approximately 100,000 clones, around 89% of them singletons. Specimen: blood. Receptors were obtained from a man aged 25 to 45 in good health. Both conserved end residues are part of each CDR3. A D gene is named only where the DNA matches it firmly. Expanded clones get a size class; other rows say once, few or many, or leave the size out.

d_gene: TRBD2
abundance: few
j_gene: TRBJ2-5
v_gene: TRBV4-3
CDR3nt: TGCGCCAGCAGCCAAGAGAGGAAGGGACTACCGTACCAAGAGACCCAGTACTTC
CDR3aa: CASSQERKGLPYQETQYF

d_gene: -
abundance: -
j_gene: TRBJ1-1
v_gene: TRBV5-6
CDR3nt: TGTGCCAGCAGCCGTCGGACCGAAGCTTTCTTT
CDR3aa: CASSRRTEAFF

d_gene: -
abundance: -
j_gene: TRBJ1-5
v_gene: TRBV30
CDR3nt: TGTGCCTGGAGTGGGGATTCGGGTCAGCCCCAGCATTTT
CDR3aa: CAWSGDSGQPQHF

d_gene: -
abundance: once
j_gene: TRBJ2-2
v_gene: TRBV19
CDR3nt: TGTGCCAGTAGTATAGATCAGGTATTGAACACCGGGGAGCTGTTTTTT
CDR3aa: CASSIDQVLNTGELFF

d_gene: -
abundance: -
j_gene: TRBJ1-5
v_gene: TRBV20-1
CDR3nt: TGCAGTGCTAGTATTTCTAGCCCCGGTAGCAATCAGCCCCAGCATTTT
CDR3aa: CSASISSPGSNQPQHF

d_gene: TRBD2
abundance: -
j_gene: TRBJ2-1
v_gene: TRBV11-2
CDR3nt: TGTGCCAGCAGCCCCCAGACAGCGGGGGGCCACAATGAGCAGTTCTTC
CDR3aa: CASSPQTAGGHNEQFF

d_gene: TRBD1
abundance: -
j_gene: TRBJ1-1
v_gene: TRBV4-3
CDR3nt: TGCGCCAGCAGAAGGGGGCTGTTCAACACTGAAGCTTTCTTT
CDR3aa: CASRRGLFNTEAFF

d_gene: -
abundance: -
j_gene: TRBJ1-4
v_gene: TRBV5-1
CDR3nt: TGCGCCAGCACCATAGGGGGGGGTAATGAAAAACTGTTTTTT
CDR3aa: CASTIGGGNEKLFF

d_gene: -
abundance: -
j_gene: TRBJ2-7
v_gene: TRBV18
CDR3nt: TGTGCCAGCTCACCACCGTCAAACGGACGATGGCAGTACGAGCAGTACTTC
CDR3aa: CASSPPSNGRWQYEQYF

d_gene: TRBD2
abundance: -
j_gene: TRBJ2-1
v_gene: TRBV7-2
CDR3nt: TGTGCCAGCAGCCCAGGCGGCGGGAGAGGCGATGAGCAGTTCTTC
CDR3aa: CASSPGGGRGDEQFF

d_gene: -
abundance: -
j_gene: TRBJ2-5
v_gene: TRBV7-9
CDR3nt: TGTGCCAGCAGCTTAGCGCAGGGTCAAGAGACCCAGTACTTC
CDR3aa: CASSLAQGQETQYF

d_gene: -
abundance: -
j_gene: TRBJ1-2
v_gene: TRBV27
CDR3nt: TGTGCCAGCAGTACACGGACACCCACGAGCGGCTACACCTTC
CDR3aa: CASSTRTPTSGYTF

d_gene: -
abundance: -
j_gene: TRBJ1-5
v_gene: TRBV4-1
CDR3nt: TGCGCCAGCAGCCGGCTGGGGGGCAATCAGCCCCAGCATTTT
CDR3aa: CASSRLGGNQPQHF

d_gene: TRBD1
abundance: -
j_gene: TRBJ1-3
v_gene: TRBV7-8
CDR3nt: TGTGCCAGCAGCTCCTTGACAGGGGCTGGAAACACCATATATTTT
CDR3aa: CASSSLTGAGNTIYF